Listed below are T cell receptor beta chains from one sample, sequenced in a study of control samples from healthy donors and cancer patients. Using immunoSEQ multiplex PCR, the repertoire was profiled, and TCRdb retains in-frame clones only, with some absent. The table includes about 140,000 clones, 85% to 95% detected once. The sample consisted of blood. These receptors came from a man between 40 and 49 years old in good health. Both conserved end residues are part of each CDR3. The D gene is left open where the match is weak. The size entry is marked missing in some rows and otherwise reads once, few, many or a size class.

>NA|TRBV7-9|TRBJ1-1|TRBD1
CASSLGQTGEDEAFF
TGTGCCAGCAGCTTAGGGCAGACAGGGGAAGATGAAGCTTTCTTT
>once|TRBV19|TRBJ2-7|NA
CASRAIGGDYEQYF
TGTGCCAGTAGGGCAATCGGCGGAGACTACGAGCAGTACTTC
>NA|TRBV19|TRBJ1-1|NA
CASSIAAEAFF
TGTGCCAGTAGTATAGCTGCTGAAGCTTTCTTT
>NA|TRBV6-5|TRBJ1-1|TRBD1
CASSLGTGRAFF
TGTGCCAGCAGTCTAGGGACAGGACGGGCTTTCTTT
>NA|TRBV12-2|TRBJ1-6|NA
CASRSYRGAWKGYNSPLHF
TGTGCAAGTCGCTCCTACCGAGGGGCCTGGAAAGGATATAATTCACCCCTCCACTTT
>NA|TRBV10-3|TRBJ2-7|NA
CAISEGRGYEQYF
TGTGCCATCAGTGAGGGCAGGGGTTACGAGCAGTACTTC
>NA|TRBV5-4|TRBJ2-4|NA
CASSLGLEKNIQYF
TGTGCCAGCAGCTTGGGACTAGAAAAAAACATTCAGTACTTC
>NA|TRBV7-8|TRBJ2-7|NA
CASSLSTYEQYF
TGTGCCAGCAGCCTGAGCACCTACGAGCAGTACTTC
>NA|TRBV5-6|TRBJ1-6|NA
CASSLRGAGVSPLHF
TGTGCCAGCAGCTTGAGGGGGGCTGGAGTTTCACCCCTCCACTTT
>NA|TRBV7-9|TRBJ1-2|TRBD1
CASSSPGQGTYGYTF
TGTGCCAGCAGCTCGCCGGGACAGGGGACCTATGGCTACACCTTC
>NA|TRBV21-1|TRBJ2-1|NA
CASSSPDNNEQFF
TGTGCCAGCAGCAGTCCGGATAACAATGAGCAGTTCTTC
>NA|TRBV27|TRBJ1-4|NA
CASSSRGATNEKLFF
TGTGCCAGCAGTTCGAGGGGTGCAACTAATGAAAAACTGTTTTTT
>NA|TRBV2|TRBJ1-2|NA
CASRTSGTSYGYTF
TGTGCCAGCAGGACATCAGGGACTTCATATGGCTACACCTTC
>NA|TRBV23-1|TRBJ1-6|NA
CASLNSPLHF
TGCGCCAGCCTAAATTCACCCCTCCACTTT
>once|TRBV5-6|TRBJ1-2|NA
CASSDFRLQPGYTF
TGTGCCAGCAGCGATTTTAGACTACAACCAGGCTACACCTTC
>NA|TRBV21-1|TRBJ1-3|NA
CASTFPRVATGGNTIYF
TGTGCCAGCACCTTCCCGCGGGTAGCCACTGGCGGAAACACCATATATTTT
>NA|TRBV20-1|TRBJ2-7|NA
CSARFSVEQYF
TGCAGTGCTAGATTTTCGGTTGAGCAGTACTTC
>NA|TRBV9|TRBJ2-7|NA
CASSGGQSGRRGEQYF
TGTGCCAGCAGCGGGGGCCAAAGTGGGCGGAGGGGCGAGCAGTACTTC
>NA|TRBV24-1|TRBJ2-7|TRBD1
CATSGTGGSNEQYF
TGTGCCACCAGTGGGACAGGGGGCTCCAACGAGCAGTACTTC
>NA|TRBV28|TRBJ1-2|NA
CASSIPRPNGGYTF
TGTGCCAGCAGTATCCCACGACCTAACGGTGGCTACACCTTC
>NA|TRBV24-1|TRBJ2-5|NA
CATSRTSYRGGRETQYF
TGTGCCACCAGTCGTACCTCATACAGGGGAGGACGAGAGACCCAGTACTTC
>NA|TRBV6-6|TRBJ2-4|NA
CASSYSISGIDIQYF
TGTGCCAGCAGTTACTCGATTTCGGGGATAGACATTCAGTACTTC
>once|TRBV4-2|TRBJ2-7|TRBD1
CASSQGGTGSYEQYF
TGTGCCAGCAGCCAAGGGGGGACAGGGTCCTACGAGCAGTACTTC
>NA|TRBV3-1/TRBV3-2|TRBJ1-6|TRBD1
CASSFGTGNSPLHF
TGTGCCAGCAGTTTCGGGACAGGGAATTCACCCCTCCACTTT
>once|TRBV10-3|TRBJ2-3|NA
CAIGTGIDTQYF
TGTGCCATTGGGACGGGGATAGATACGCAGTATTTT